This entry concerns a single TCR beta chain. Its antigen is not identified. The sample comes from a study of cytomegalovirus exposure and HLA in healthy donors. The validation cohort, a group of more than 100 subjects, included the donors and was separate from the roughly 620-subject first cohort. TCRdb's copy holds only in-frame clones and misses some; the assay was immunoSEQ multiplex PCR. Altogether a few hundred thousand clones are present, 85% to 90% being singletons, with the ten largest covering under 0.4%. Broader study findings: Researchers counted 164 TCR beta chains as cytomegalovirus-associated. Three chains linked to CMV were shown in vitro to be specific for CMV antigens.

Germline V CDR1 and CDR2: SNHLY, FYNNEI. Losses at the gene ends were 5 bases for V and 1 base for J; bases not matched to a gene: 2. The CDR3 is 14 residues long. The chain couples TRBV2 to TRBJ1-5; 7 bases are shared with TRBD1. This clonotype originated in a woman aged 18 to 35 in good health and CMV-seronegative. The sequencing sample was made of PBMCs. CDR3 sequence: CASSTGASNQPQHF. CDR3 coding DNA: TGTGCCAGCAGTACAGGGGCCAGCAATCAGCCCCAGCATTTT.